The 12 T cell receptor beta chains below were found in one sample sequenced in a study of early T cells in non-severe SARS-CoV-2 infection. From the 5' RACE reads, TCRdb called clonotypes with MiXCR, one entry per CDR3 protein. The table includes 90,000 to 120,000 distinct CDR3 sequences, approximately 12% detected once. Specimen: whole blood. All receptors derive from an adult who was a healthcare worker with PCR-confirmed SARS-CoV-2 infection or an uninfected control (not recorded which).

This clonotype was counted a few times. Here the CDR3 DNA reads TGCAGCGTTCTAGGACGGCTCCAAGAGACCCAGTACTTC. Protein: CSVLGRLQETQYF. The V and J genes are TRBV29-1 and TRBJ2-5; no definite D call. Deletions cut 5 bases from V and 1 base from J, with 11 bases between. Germline V gives CDR1 SQVTM, CDR2 ANQGSEA. The CDR3 length is 13 residues. Combining the CDR3 with reference TRBV29-1 and TRBJ2-5 gives the whole variable domain SAVISQKPSRDICQRGTSLTIQCQVDSQVTMMFWYRQQPGQSLTLIATANQGSEATYESGFVIDKFPISRPNLTFSTLTVSNMSPEDSSIYLCSVLGRLQETQYFGPGTRLLVL.

This chain joins TRBV9 and TRBJ1-2; D uncertain. The V end was cut by 0 bases, the J end by 4 bases, with 13 bases between. CDR1 and CDR2 (germline): SGDLS, YYNGEE. The CDR3 spans 15 residues. For the CDR3, the DNA is TGTGCCAGCAGCGTAGCCCCCGGCGTCATCTATGGCTACACCTTC. It is translated as CASSVAPGVIYGYTF.

At least ten counts were recorded for this clonotype. The V and J genes are TRBV30 and TRBJ2-5, with 12 bases fitting TRBD2. V shed 4 bases, J shed 5 bases, and the junction held 5 bases outside the gene matches. Germline V gives CDR1 GTSNPN, CDR2 SVGIG (reference sequence). CDR3 length: 14 residues. The CDR3 nucleotides read TGTGCCTGGACCCTAGCGGGAGGGCCGGAGACCCAGTACTTC. Translated: CAWTLAGGPETQYF.

This chain links TRBV28 with TRBJ2-7, with 7 bases matching TRBD1. Germline V gives CDR1 MDHEN, CDR2 SYDVKM. The V and J ends lost 4 bases and 2 bases, in that order; junction bases with no gene match: 11. The CDR3 is 16 residues long. CDR3 loop: CASSSIADRVAYEQYF. Written as DNA, the CDR3 is TGTGCCAGCAGTTCAATAGCCGACAGGGTAGCCTACGAGCAGTACTTC.

This clonotype has more than one count but fewer than ten. The V and J genes are TRBV7-9 and TRBJ2-7; D call uncertain. The CDR3 totals 11 residues. Looked up from germline, CDR1 is SEHNR and CDR2 is FQNEAQ (reference sequence). V was trimmed by 3 bases and J by 6 bases, leaving 6 bases between them. For the CDR3, the DNA is TGTGCCAGCAGCTTGCCCGGCGAGCAGTACTTC. Translation gives CASSLPGEQYF.

The chain couples TRBV10-3 to TRBJ1-4; 7 bases are a match to TRBD1. The germline V gene encodes CDR1 ENHRY and CDR2 SYGVKD. CDR3 length: 14 amino acids. V dropped 4 bases and J dropped 6; count of bases not matched to a gene: 5. The CDR3 coding sequence is TGTGCCATCAGTGGGGACAGTCAGTATGAAAAACTGTTTTTT. Protein product: CAISGDSQYEKLFF.

The V gene is TRBV29-1, the J gene TRBJ1-2, with D possibly being TRBD1 (5 bases). The germline CDR1 and CDR2 sequences are SQVTM and ANQGSEA. The CDR3 length is 11 residues. Trimming left V 2 bases short and J 6 bases short, with 7 bases between. The CDR3 spells CSVERGDGYTF. In nucleotides, the CDR3 is TGCAGCGTTGAACGGGGGGATGGCTACACCTTC.

This clonotype was seen a handful of times. The chain carries TRBV20-1 and TRBJ1-1; 7 bases match TRBD1. The CDR3 totals 15 residues. The germline gives CDR1 DFQATT, CDR2 SNEGSKA (reference sequence). V lost 5 bases, J lost 0 bases, and 9 bases stayed unmatched. The CDR3 DNA sequence: TGCAGTGCTTGCCCCTCCGGGACAGTGAACACTGAAGCTTTCTTT. It codes for CSACPSGTVNTEAFF.

This clonotype was observed many times. V usage is TRBV12-3 or TRBV12-4 and J usage is TRBJ2-3; D perhaps matches TRBD2 (5 bases). The germline V and J ends were trimmed by 4 bases and 4 bases, with 12 bases remaining between them. The CDR3 totals 14 residues. CDR3 coding DNA: TGTGCCAGCAGTTGGCTAGGGCGGGCAGATACGCAGTATTTT. Encoded protein: CASSWLGRADTQYF.

This clonotype occurred a few times. The chain uses TRBV20-1 and TRBJ2-1; 7 bases are a match to TRBD1. The germline gives CDR1 DFQATT, CDR2 SNEGSKA (reference sequence). V lost 4 bases and J lost 12; bases outside the gene matches: 6. The CDR3 is 11 residues long. CDR3 sequence (DNA): TGCAGTGCTACTACAGGGGTCGTGCAGTTCTTC. It specifies CSATTGVVQFF.

On this clonotype: A much larger clone lies a single base off, so this may be a read error. The genes are TRBV20-1 and TRBJ2-3; D may be TRBD2 (6 bases). CDR3 size: 12 residues. CDR1 and CDR2 from the germline V gene are DFQATT and SNEGSKA (reference sequence). This CDR3 is CSARDSTDTEYF. DNA for the CDR3: TGCAGTGCCCGGGACTCCACAGATACGGAGTATTTT.

Ten or more counts support this clonotype. The chain is built from TRBV18 and TRBJ2-1; 9 nucleotides line up with TRBD1. Trimming at V came to 3 bases and at J to 6 bases, leaving 12 bases not matched to a gene. The CDR3 consists of 17 residues. Germline V CDR1 and CDR2: KGHSH, LQKENI. The CDR3 region is CASSPRSGTGSINEQFF. The CDR3 nucleotides read TGTGCCAGCTCACCCCGATCTGGGACAGGGTCTATCAATGAGCAGTTCTTC.